Sequencing of this T cell receptor (beta chain) was carried out in a study of beta chain features in type 1 diabetes. Study-wide results and caveats: Reads derived from cDNA could over-represent cells showing high TCR expression. Insertions at VDJ junctions were less frequent in type 1 diabetes patients. These patients also deleted more nucleotides at the same junctions. Moderate yet significant TCRB CDR3 shortening was seen in Type 1 diabetes patients in all four CD4+ subsets.

The CDR3 consists of 16 residues. The germline CDR1 and CDR2 sequences are SGHNT and YENEEA. Trimming at V came to 5 bases and at J to 7 bases, leaving 11 bases not matched to a gene. In the case of this clone: Its antigen is not known.

Of the isolated RNA, all was reverse transcribed, and so the sequenced material was expressed TCRB transcripts. Profiling relied on immunoSEQ multiplex PCR, and the TCRdb table lists in-frame clones only, not all of them. The repertoire holds around 100,000 clones, with 28% as singletons. Sequencing used central memory CD4+ T cells from blood. The TCR comes from a woman aged 18-29 years with type 1 diabetes. V usage is TRBV11-3 and J usage is TRBJ2-1, with TRBD2 matching 10 bases. DNA of the CDR3: TGTGCCAGCAGCCTCTTGGGGACTAGCGAAACTAATGAGCAGTTCTTC. Residues: CASSLLGTSETNEQFF.